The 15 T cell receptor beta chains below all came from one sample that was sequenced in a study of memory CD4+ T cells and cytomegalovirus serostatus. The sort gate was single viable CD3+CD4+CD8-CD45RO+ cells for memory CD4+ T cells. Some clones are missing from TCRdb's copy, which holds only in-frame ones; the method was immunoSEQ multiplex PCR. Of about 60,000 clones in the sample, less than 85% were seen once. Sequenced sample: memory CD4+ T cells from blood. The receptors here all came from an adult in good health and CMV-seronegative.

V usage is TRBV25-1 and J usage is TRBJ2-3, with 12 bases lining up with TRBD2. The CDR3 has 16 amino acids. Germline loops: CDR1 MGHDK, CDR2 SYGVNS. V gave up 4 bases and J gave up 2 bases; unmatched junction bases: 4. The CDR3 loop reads CASSVTSGGHTDTQYF. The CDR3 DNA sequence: TGTGCCAGCAGTGTGACTAGCGGGGGACACACAGATACGCAGTATTTT.

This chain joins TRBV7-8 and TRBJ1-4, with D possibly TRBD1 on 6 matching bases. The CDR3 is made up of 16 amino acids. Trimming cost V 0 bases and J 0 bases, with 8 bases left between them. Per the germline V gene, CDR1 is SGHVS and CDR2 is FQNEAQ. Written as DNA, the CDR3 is TGTGCCAGCAGCTTAGCGGGGGCTGCAACTAATGAAAAACTGTTTTTT. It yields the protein CASSLAGAATNEKLFF.

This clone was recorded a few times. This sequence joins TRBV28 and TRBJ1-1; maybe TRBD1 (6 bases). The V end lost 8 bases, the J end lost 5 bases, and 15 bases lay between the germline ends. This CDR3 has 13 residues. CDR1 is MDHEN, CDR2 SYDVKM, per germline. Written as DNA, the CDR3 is TGTGCCAGCGGGACACCGCGGGGAACTGAAGCTTTCTTT. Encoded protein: CASGTPRGTEAFF.

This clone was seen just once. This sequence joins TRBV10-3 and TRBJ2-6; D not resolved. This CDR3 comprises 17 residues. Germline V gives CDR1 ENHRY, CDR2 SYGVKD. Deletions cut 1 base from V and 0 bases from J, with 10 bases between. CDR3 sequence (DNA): TGTGCCATCAGTGAGTTAGGGCCTCCCTCTGGGGCCAACGTCCTGACTTTC. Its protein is CAISELGPPSGANVLTF.

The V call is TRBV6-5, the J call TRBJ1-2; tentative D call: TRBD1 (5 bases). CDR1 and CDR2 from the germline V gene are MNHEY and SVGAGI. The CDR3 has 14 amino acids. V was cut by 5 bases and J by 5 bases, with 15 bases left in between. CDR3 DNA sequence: TGTGCCAGCAGTCCGACGGGGGGGAGATATGGCTACACCTTC. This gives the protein CASSPTGGRYGYTF.

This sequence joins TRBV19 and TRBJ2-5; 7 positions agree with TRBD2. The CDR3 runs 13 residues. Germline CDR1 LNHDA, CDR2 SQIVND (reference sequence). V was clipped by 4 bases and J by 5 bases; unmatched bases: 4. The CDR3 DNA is TGTGCCAGTAGTAGCGGGAGAACGGAGACCCAGTACTTC. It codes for CASSSGRTETQYF. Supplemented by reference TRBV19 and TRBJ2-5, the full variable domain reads DGGITQSPKYLFRKEGQNVTLSCEQNLNHDAMYWYRQDPGQGLRLIYYSQIVNDFQKGDIAEGYSVSREKKESFPLTVTSAQKNPTAFYLCASSSGRTETQYFGPGTRLLVL.

The CDR3 protein is CASSLDDRSPETQYF. Here the CDR3 DNA reads TGTGCCAGCAGCTTAGATGACAGGAGTCCGGAGACCCAGTACTTC. This chain joins TRBV7-2 and TRBJ2-5; tentatively, D is TRBD1 (6 bases). The CDR3 length is 15 residues. From germline, CDR1 is SGHTA and CDR2 FQGNSA. V dropped 1 base and J dropped 5 bases, with 14 bases sitting between them. The variable domain in full, with the rest retrieved from reference TRBV7-2 and TRBJ2-5, is GAGVSQSPSNKVTEKGKDVELRCDPISGHTALYWYRQSLGQGLEFLIYFQGNSAPDKSGLPSDRFSAERTGGSVSTLTIQRTQQEDSAVYLCASSLDDRSPETQYFGPGTRLLVL.

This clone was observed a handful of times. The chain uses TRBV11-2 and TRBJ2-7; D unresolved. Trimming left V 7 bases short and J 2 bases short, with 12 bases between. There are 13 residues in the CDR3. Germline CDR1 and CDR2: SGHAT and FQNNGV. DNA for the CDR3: TGTGCCAGCACCCCTCCGGCTGCCTACGAGCAGTACTTC. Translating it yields CASTPPAAYEQYF.

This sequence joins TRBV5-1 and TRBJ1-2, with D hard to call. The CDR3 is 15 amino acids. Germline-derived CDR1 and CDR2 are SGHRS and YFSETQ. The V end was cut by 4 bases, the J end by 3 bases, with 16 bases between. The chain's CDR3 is CASSNGPARDYGYTF. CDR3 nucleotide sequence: TGCGCCAGCAGCAACGGCCCCGCAAGGGACTATGGCTACACCTTC.

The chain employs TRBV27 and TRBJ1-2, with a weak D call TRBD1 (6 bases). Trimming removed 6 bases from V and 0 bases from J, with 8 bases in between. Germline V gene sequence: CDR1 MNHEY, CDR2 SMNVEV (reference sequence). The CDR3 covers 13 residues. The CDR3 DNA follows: TGTGCCAGCAGACAGGGTTCTAACTATGGCTACACCTTC. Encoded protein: CASRQGSNYGYTF.

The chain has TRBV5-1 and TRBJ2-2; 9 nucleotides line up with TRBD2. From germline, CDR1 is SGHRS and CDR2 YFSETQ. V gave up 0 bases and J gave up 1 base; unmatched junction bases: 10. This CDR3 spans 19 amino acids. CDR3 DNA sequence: TGCGCCAGCAGCTTGGCGGGCGGCCTAGCGGGGATGAACACCGGGGAGCTGTTTTTT. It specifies CASSLAGGLAGMNTGELFF.

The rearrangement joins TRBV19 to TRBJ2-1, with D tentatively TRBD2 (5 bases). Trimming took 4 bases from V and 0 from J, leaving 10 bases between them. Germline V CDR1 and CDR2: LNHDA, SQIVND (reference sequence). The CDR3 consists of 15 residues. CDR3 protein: CASSTDSFSYNEQFF. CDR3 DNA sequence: TGTGCCAGTAGTACGGACTCCTTCTCCTACAATGAGCAGTTCTTC.

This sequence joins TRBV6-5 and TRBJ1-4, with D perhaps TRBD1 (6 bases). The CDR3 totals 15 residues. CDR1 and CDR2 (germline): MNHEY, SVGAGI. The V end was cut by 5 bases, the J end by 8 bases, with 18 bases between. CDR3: CASSTTLGGSEKLFF. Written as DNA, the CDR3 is TGTGCCAGCAGTACTACCCTGGGGGGCTCCGAAAAACTGTTTTTT.

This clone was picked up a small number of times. The DNA for the CDR3 is TGTGCCAGCAGCTTAACTTCTACTAGCGCTAATGAGCAGTTCTTC. This codes for CASSLTSTSANEQFF. This sequence joins TRBV7-3 and TRBJ2-1; 7 positions match TRBD2. V shed 0 bases and J 7 bases; nucleotides not matched to a gene: 6. CDR3 size: 15 residues. Germline assignment: CDR1 SGHTA and CDR2 FQGTGA.

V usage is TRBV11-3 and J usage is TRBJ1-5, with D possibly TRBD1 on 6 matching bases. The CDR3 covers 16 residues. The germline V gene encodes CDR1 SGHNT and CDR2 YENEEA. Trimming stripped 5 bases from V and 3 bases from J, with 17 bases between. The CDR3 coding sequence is TGTGCCAGCAGCCTCGGCCCAGGGGATATCAATCAGCCCCAGCATTTT. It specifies CASSLGPGDINQPQHF.